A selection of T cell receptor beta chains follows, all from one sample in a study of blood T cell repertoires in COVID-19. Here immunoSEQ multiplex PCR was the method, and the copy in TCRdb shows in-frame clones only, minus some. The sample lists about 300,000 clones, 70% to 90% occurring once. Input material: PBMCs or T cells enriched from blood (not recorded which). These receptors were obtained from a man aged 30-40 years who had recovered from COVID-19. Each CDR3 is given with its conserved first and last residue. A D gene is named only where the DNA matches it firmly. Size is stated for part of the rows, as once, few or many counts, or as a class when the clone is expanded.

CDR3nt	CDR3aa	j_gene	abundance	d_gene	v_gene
TGTGCCAGCTCACGAGGACAGGACACTGAAGCTTTCTTT	CASSRGQDTEAFF	TRBJ1-1	few	TRBD1	TRBV18
TGTGCCAGCAGGTCCGGGACTAGTCAAGATACGCAGTATTTT	CASRSGTSQDTQYF	TRBJ2-3	.	TRBD2	TRBV7-6
TGTGCCAGCAGCCAGACCCTGTTAACCGGTAGCGGAAAACTGTTTTTT	CASSQTLLTGSGKLFF	TRBJ1-4	.	.	TRBV4-2
TGTGCCAGCGGATTAGACCGGGACTACGAGGCGAACCAAGAGACCCAGTACTTC	CASGLDRDYEANQETQYF	TRBJ2-5	.	TRBD2	TRBV11-3
TGTGCCGTACCCTCCCCCGGCGGGACAGGAAACAATGAGCAGTTCTTC	CAVPSPGGTGNNEQFF	TRBJ2-1	.	TRBD1	TRBV2
TGTGCCAGCTCACCAGGGACTAGCGGCGAGCAGTACTTC	CASSPGTSGEQYF	TRBJ2-7	few	TRBD2	TRBV18
TGTGCCAGCAGTAAAGCATGGGGCAGCAGCAATCAGCCCCAGCATTTT	CASSKAWGSSNQPQHF	TRBJ1-5	few	.	TRBV6-1
TGCAGCGTTGAGCGCCGGGGACAGAGGAACACTGAAGCTTTCTTT	CSVERRGQRNTEAFF	TRBJ1-1	.	TRBD1	TRBV29-1
TGTGCCAGTAGTACTAACAGGGGGCGTAAGACCGGGGAGCTGTTTTTT	CASSTNRGRKTGELFF	TRBJ2-2	.	TRBD1	TRBV19
TGTGCCAGTAGTCGGGGCCAGGGGCTGGGTCCAACTAATGAAAAACTGTTTTTT	CASSRGQGLGPTNEKLFF	TRBJ1-4	.	.	TRBV19
TGTGCCAGCAGCCACAGACAGGGGGAGGCCTACGAGCAGTACTTC	CASSHRQGEAYEQYF	TRBJ2-7	.	TRBD1	TRBV4-2
TGTGCCAGCAGCTCACAATCGGGACAGGGGTTCTACGAGCAGTACTTC	CASSSQSGQGFYEQYF	TRBJ2-7	.	TRBD1	TRBV7-2
TGTGCCAGCAGCTCGACACCGGAGCAGTACTTC	CASSSTPEQYF	TRBJ2-7	once	.	TRBV11-3
TGTGCCAGCAGTGAATATTCCAGAGAGCAGTTCTTC	CASSEYSREQFF	TRBJ2-1	.	.	TRBV6-1
TGTGCCAGCAGTGACTCATCCCGGAGCACAGATACGCAGTATTTT	CASSDSSRSTDTQYF	TRBJ2-3	.	.	TRBV25-1
TGTGCCAGCAGCGGTCGTTACGAGATAAGCACAGATACGCAGTATTTT	CASSGRYEISTDTQYF	TRBJ2-3	.	.	TRBV7-8
TGCGCCAGCAGCTTCGGGACAACCACCCAAGAGACCCAGTACTTC	CASSFGTTTQETQYF	TRBJ2-5	.	.	TRBV5-1
TGTGCCAGCAGCTTACTCCCAGGTCCTCGTGCTAGCACAGATACGCAGTATTTT	CASSLLPGPRASTDTQYF	TRBJ2-3	.	.	TRBV7-9
TGTGCCAGCAGCCCGGACGGGGAACAAGCTTTCTTT	CASSPDGEQAFF	TRBJ1-1	.	.	TRBV4-2
TGTGCCAGCAGTTTAGGAGGGGGCTATGGCTACACCTTC	CASSLGGGYGYTF	TRBJ1-2	once	.	TRBV12-3/TRBV12-4
TGTGCCACCGGATTTAAAACACGGGAGAGCAGCCACGAGCAGTACTTC	CATGFKTRESSHEQYF	TRBJ2-7	.	.	TRBV24-1
TGTGCCAGTAGTATAAGCGGCCTGAACACAGATACGCAGTATTTT	CASSISGLNTDTQYF	TRBJ2-3	.	.	TRBV19
TGTGCCAGCAGCCCGGGTCCGGGGAGGGATGAGCAGTTCTTC	CASSPGPGRDEQFF	TRBJ2-1	.	TRBD2	TRBV6-2/TRBV6-3
TGCGCCAGCAGCTTGTTGCTAGCGGGGGCAGGAGAGCAGTTCTTC	CASSLLLAGAGEQFF	TRBJ2-1	.	TRBD2	TRBV5-1
TGTGCCAGCAGTTTATCCCAGCCAGGAGAGACCCAGTACTTC	CASSLSQPGETQYF	TRBJ2-5	.	.	TRBV27
TGTGCCAGCAGCCCAGGGACTAGCGGAGATACGCAGTATTTT	CASSPGTSGDTQYF	TRBJ2-3	.	TRBD2	TRBV9
TGTGCCAGCAGCCCTACCAGGCAGGGCGGCGCCAAAAACATTCAGTACTTC	CASSPTRQGGAKNIQYF	TRBJ2-4	.	.	TRBV6-2/TRBV6-3
TGTGCCAGCAGTGAGCCAGGGGCCGTAGGTGGAAAACTGTTTTTT	CASSEPGAVGGKLFF	TRBJ1-4	.	.	TRBV6-1
TGTGCCATCGGGGGGGATTCCTACGAGCAGTACTTC	CAIGGDSYEQYF	TRBJ2-7	.	TRBD2	TRBV27
TGCGCCAGCAGCGTTGACAGGGGGCCGACAGATACGCAGTATTTT	CASSVDRGPTDTQYF	TRBJ2-3	.	TRBD1	TRBV5-1
TGCGCCAGCAGCCTGACCGGGGAAGCGGCTAATGAAAAACTGTTTTTT	CASSLTGEAANEKLFF	TRBJ1-4	.	.	TRBV5-1
TGTGCCAGCAACTTAGAGTACACTGAAGCTTTCTTT	CASNLEYTEAFF	TRBJ1-1	.	.	TRBV28
TGTGCCAGCAGCTTACAGTCTAACACCGGGGAGCTGTTTTTT	CASSLQSNTGELFF	TRBJ2-2	.	.	TRBV3-1/TRBV3-2
TGTGCCAGCAGCGTAGGGAGCGGGAGCTACAATGAGCAGTTCTTC	CASSVGSGSYNEQFF	TRBJ2-1	.	TRBD2	TRBV9
TGCGCCAGCACCCATTTCGGGGAATACACAGATACGCAGTATTTT	CASTHFGEYTDTQYF	TRBJ2-3	.	.	TRBV5-1
TGTGCCAGCAGCTTAGTCGGGACTAGCGCATACAATGAGCAGTTCTTC	CASSLVGTSAYNEQFF	TRBJ2-1	.	TRBD2	TRBV11-2
TGTGCCAGCAGTGAATTTGTAGGGACTAGCGGGAGGGAGTCCGAGCAGTACTTC	CASSEFVGTSGRESEQYF	TRBJ2-7	.	TRBD2	TRBV2
TGCGCCAGCAGCCCACGGCCGGCGGGAGGAACCACAGATACGCAGTATTTT	CASSPRPAGGTTDTQYF	TRBJ2-3	once	TRBD2	TRBV5-1
TGTGCCAGCAGTTACTCCCAACATCTCTCCTACGAGCAGTACTTC	CASSYSQHLSYEQYF	TRBJ2-7	.	.	TRBV6-5
TGCGCCAGCAGAGGACTAGCGGGGAATGAGCAGTTCTTC	CASRGLAGNEQFF	TRBJ2-1	.	TRBD2	TRBV10-1
TGCGCCAGCAAGGGGGGGGACTATGGCTACACCTTC	CASKGGDYGYTF	TRBJ1-2	few	.	TRBV5-1
TGTGCCAGCAGCTTGGCCGCGGGTTCCACTGAAGCTTTCTTT	CASSLAAGSTEAFF	TRBJ1-1	.	.	TRBV5-4
TGTGCCAGCAGCTTACAGGTGGACAGGGACCAGTACTTC	CASSLQVDRDQYF	TRBJ2-7	.	TRBD1	TRBV7-2
TGTGCCAGTAGTCTCACAGGGGATAGCAATCAGCCCCAGCATTTT	CASSLTGDSNQPQHF	TRBJ1-5	.	TRBD1	TRBV19
TGTGCCATCAGCCCGACCGGGTCGACGTATGGCTACACCTTC	CAISPTGSTYGYTF	TRBJ1-2	.	.	TRBV10-3
TGCGCCAGCAGCCAAGAATGGGGCAGTTCTAGCACAGATACGCAGTATTTT	CASSQEWGSSSTDTQYF	TRBJ2-3	.	.	TRBV4-1
TGTGCCAGCAGCACCTTAGCGGGGACGATCACCGGGGAGCTGTTTTTT	CASSTLAGTITGELFF	TRBJ2-2	.	TRBD2	TRBV13
TGCGCCAGCAGCTTCGGGGGGTCTTATTCATTCTACGAGCAGTACTTC	CASSFGGSYSFYEQYF	TRBJ2-7	.	TRBD2	TRBV5-1
TGTGCCAGTACTCGCGGGGGGGTCTCCTACAATGAGCAGTTCTTC	CASTRGGVSYNEQFF	TRBJ2-1	.	TRBD2	TRBV19
TGTGCCAGCAGTTCCCTGGGACAGGGCACTGAAGCTTTCTTT	CASSSLGQGTEAFF	TRBJ1-1	.	TRBD1	TRBV6-9
TGTGCCAGCAGTGTAGCCGACACAGATACGCAGTATTTT	CASSVADTDTQYF	TRBJ2-3	.	.	TRBV6-4
TGTGCCAGCAGCCCGGGCGGGGGGCGGAACTATGGCTACACCTTC	CASSPGGGRNYGYTF	TRBJ1-2	.	.	TRBV11-2
TGTGCCAGCAGCCCAACCGGGACAGGGTGGGACTATGGCTACACCTTC	CASSPTGTGWDYGYTF	TRBJ1-2	.	TRBD1	TRBV7-9